Each of the 19 T cell receptor beta chains below was sequenced from the same sample in a study of shared clonotypes between healthy human individuals. Naive CD8 cells were CD45RO-negative, positively selected for CCR7, excluding terminally differentiated effector memory CD45RA+ cells. Libraries were prepared by immunoSEQ multiplex PCR; TCRdb keeps only in-frame clonotypes and omits some of them. The table lists some 2 million clones, approximately 94% of them singletons. Sequenced sample: naive CD8+ T cells sorted from blood. These receptor sequences come from a young man in good health.

The chain uses TRBV6-5 and TRBJ2-7; the D is unclear. This CDR3 is built from 11 residues. V lost 8 bases, J lost 3 bases, and 8 bases lay in between. Germline V gives CDR1 MNHEY, CDR2 SVGAGI. The CDR3 bases are TGTGCCAGCCAAGAGAACTACGAGCAGTACTTC. This codes for CASQENYEQYF.

This clone was detected many times. This sequence joins TRBV27 and TRBJ2-1; 7 nucleotides match TRBD1. Trimming removed 7 bases from V and 2 bases from J; junction bases left unmatched: 5. Germline V gene data show CDR1 as MNHEY and CDR2 as SMNVEV (reference sequence). The CDR3 totals 14 residues. The CDR3 DNA follows: TGTGCCAGCAATAGACAGGGTCCCTACAATGAGCAGTTCTTC. Translated: CASNRQGPYNEQFF.

V and J are TRBV9 and TRBJ1-2; D is perhaps TRBD1 (5 bases). Trimming pared 6 bases from V and 0 bases from J, leaving 9 bases between. The CDR3 runs 13 residues. The V gene's germline CDR1 is SGDLS and CDR2 YYNGEE. The CDR3, as DNA: TGTGCCAGCAACAAGGGGTCTAACTATGGCTACACCTTC. This gives the protein CASNKGSNYGYTF.

This chain uses TRBV6-5 with TRBJ1-1; 8 nucleotides line up with TRBD1. The CDR3 sequence is 14 residues long. CDR1 and CDR2 from the germline V gene are MNHEY and SVGAGI. J was trimmed by 4 bases and V by 6 bases; bases with no gene match: 7. The CDR3 DNA reads TGTGCCAGCAGCCGTGGACAGGGAGTCACTGAAGCTTTCTTT. It translates to CASSRGQGVTEAFF.

The CDR3 DNA sequence: TGTGCCAGCAGTCCCGAACGGTGGAATGAGCAGTTCTTC. This sequence encodes CASSPERWNEQFF. V gene TRBV6-5 combines with J gene TRBJ2-1, with no clear D. The CDR3 consists of 13 residues. V lost 5 bases to trimming and J lost 7 bases, with 12 bases between them. From germline, CDR1 is MNHEY and CDR2 SVGAGI.

This clone was recorded once. This chain links TRBV29-1 with TRBJ1-2; D is perhaps TRBD1 (6 bases). The CDR3 extends over 17 amino acids. Trimming cost V 4 bases and J 8 bases, with 29 bases left between them. The germline V gene encodes CDR1 SQVTM and CDR2 ANQGSEA. Here the CDR3 DNA reads TGCAGCGTTGCCCGGGAGACAGGCGCCCCGGGGGGTCTAGGCTACACCTTC. The encoded protein is CSVARETGAPGGLGYTF. Full variable domain (missing parts from reference TRBV29-1 and TRBJ1-2): SAVISQKPSRDICQRGTSLTIQCQVDSQVTMMFWYRQQPGQSLTLIATANQGSEATYESGFVIDKFPISRPNLTFSTLTVSNMSPEDSSIYLCSVARETGAPGGLGYTFGSGTRLTVV.

The rearrangement joins TRBV6-4 to TRBJ2-7; maybe TRBD2 (6 bases). The V gene's germline CDR1 is MRHNA and CDR2 SNTAGT. Trimming cost V 4 bases and J 9 bases, with 22 bases left between them. The CDR3 runs to 15 residues. The CDR3 nucleotides are TGTGCCAGCAGTGGGGGGTGGGTTAGCTGGGGAGGGCAGTACTTC. This translates into CASSGGWVSWGGQYF.

V gene TRBV6-1 combines with J gene TRBJ2-5, with 11 bases that match TRBD2. Germline CDR1 MNHNS, CDR2 SASEGT. This CDR3 has 19 amino acids. With 1 base clipped from V and 1 base from J, the junction kept 11 bases outside the gene matches. Here the CDR3 DNA reads TGTGCCAGCAGTGAAGATAGCAGACTAGCGGGGCCATCCCAAGAGACCCAGTACTTC. It translates to CASSEDSRLAGPSQETQYF.

As to this clone: The junction does not match germline at one end; this may be a read error. The chain has TRBV10-3 and TRBJ1-2; unclear D gene. Germline CDR1 is ENHRY and CDR2 is SYGVKD. The CDR3 spans 15 residues. The CDR3 protein is CAISESMAALYGYAF. The DNA of the CDR3 is TGTGCCATCAGTGAGTCGATGGCAGCCCTCTATGGCTACGCCTTC.

The rearrangement links TRBV19 to TRBJ1-5; D perhaps matches TRBD1 (6 bases). The CDR3 sequence is 12 residues long. In germline, CDR1 is LNHDA, CDR2 SQIVND (reference sequence). V was shortened by 5 bases and J by 5 bases, with 7 bases between the two germline ends. The chain's CDR3 is CASSEGDQPQHF. Here the CDR3 DNA reads TGTGCCAGTAGTGAGGGGGATCAGCCCCAGCATTTT.

This chain connects TRBV30 to TRBJ2-7, with 8 bases identical to TRBD1. The CDR3 runs to 13 residues. Germline CDR1 is GTSNPN and CDR2 is SVGIG (reference sequence). V dropped 8 bases and J dropped 4; count of bases not matched to a gene: 10. The CDR3 region has the DNA TGTGCCCGCGGGGACAGGTGGAGTTACGAGCAGTACTTC. This translates into CARGDRWSYEQYF. Together with reference TRBV30 and TRBJ2-7, the CDR3 gives the full variable domain: SQTIHQWPATLVQPVGSPLSLECTVEGTSNPNLYWYRQAAGRGLQLLFYSVGIGQISSEVPQNLSASRPQDRQFILSSKKLLLSDSGFYLCARGDRWSYEQYFGPGTRLTVT.

This chain connects TRBV27 to TRBJ2-7; the D gene is possibly TRBD2 (5 bases). Trimming removed 6 bases from V and 2 bases from J, with 14 bases in between. Germline-derived CDR1 and CDR2 are MNHEY and SMNVEV (reference sequence). The CDR3 is 14 amino acids. CDR3 nucleotides: TGTGCCAGCAGCCCACTCGGACTGACCTACGAGCAGTACTTC. Its translation is CASSPLGLTYEQYF.

V and J are TRBV11-2 and TRBJ2-7, with 11 bases fitting TRBD2. This CDR3 comprises 14 residues. With 1 base clipped from V and 9 bases from J, the junction kept 5 bases outside the gene matches. CDR1 is SGHAT and CDR2 is FQNNGV in the germline V gene. The CDR3 bases are TGTGCCAGCAGCTTAGTGGTAGCGGGGGGGCCGCAGTACTTC. Translated: CASSLVVAGGPQYF. Variable domain in full (rest from reference TRBV11-2 and TRBJ2-7): EAGVAQSPRYKIIEKRQSVAFWCNPISGHATLYWYQQILGQGPKLLIQFQNNGVVDDSQLPKDRFSAERLKGVDSTLKIQPAKLEDSAVYLCASSLVVAGGPQYFGPGTRLTVT.

The chain links TRBV11-2 to TRBJ2-5; D is uncertain. The CDR3 has 15 residues. Germline V CDR1 and CDR2: SGHAT, FQNNGV. Trimming stripped 5 bases from V and 0 bases from J, with 13 bases between. The CDR3 DNA is TGTGCCAGCAGCCCGTGGGCGCAGGACCAAGAGACCCAGTACTTC. Its translation is CASSPWAQDQETQYF.

As regards this clone: Different DNA sequences within this sample yield the same CDR3. V and J are TRBV7-9 and TRBJ1-5, with 8 bases identical to TRBD1. In germline, CDR1 is SEHNR, CDR2 FQNEAQ (reference sequence). The CDR3 totals 14 residues. V gave up 5 bases and J gave up 1 base; unmatched junction bases: 1. CDR3 bases: TGTGCCAGCAGCGGACAGGGAAGCAATCAGCCCCAGCATTTT. It specifies CASSGQGSNQPQHF. Drawing the rest from reference TRBV7-9 and TRBJ1-5, the complete variable domain is DTGVSQNPRHKITKRGQNVTFRCDPISEHNRLYWYRQTLGQGPEFLTYFQNEAQLEKSRLLSDRFSAERPKGSFSTLEIQRTEQGDSAMYLCASSGQGSNQPQHFGDGTRLSIL.

The rearrangement uses TRBV10-2 and TRBJ2-3; 9 bases are a match to TRBD2. Losses at the gene ends were 8 bases for V and 2 bases for J; bases not matched to a gene: 14. The CDR3 is 17 amino acids. In germline, CDR1 is WSHSY, CDR2 SAAADI. CDR3 in amino acids: CASGEGLASPFTDTQYF. The DNA of the CDR3 is TGCGCCAGCGGGGAGGGACTAGCTTCACCCTTCACAGATACGCAGTATTTT.

The chain uses TRBV28 and TRBJ2-7; possibly TRBD1 for D (5 bases). Germline V gene sequence: CDR1 MDHEN, CDR2 SYDVKM. CDR3 size: 14 residues. Between the trimmed V and J ends, which lost 4 bases and 2 bases, there was a span of 12 bases. CDR3 bases: TGTGCCAGCAGTTCATCAGGGATTACCTACGAGCAGTACTTC. It yields the protein CASSSSGITYEQYF.

The V and J genes are TRBV10-3 and TRBJ2-1, with 10 bases identical to TRBD2. In germline, CDR1 is ENHRY, CDR2 SYGVKD. The CDR3 extends over 14 amino acids. The trim removed 3 bases at V and 7 bases at J, leaving 3 bases unmatched. The DNA of the CDR3 is TGTGCCATCAGTGAACCAGCGGGGGGGAATGAGCAGTTCTTC. Translation gives CAISEPAGGNEQFF.

This clone was seen only once. The V gene is TRBV11-2, the J gene TRBJ1-1; TRBD1 matches at 9 bases. CDR3 length equals 15 residues. The germline V gene encodes CDR1 SGHAT and CDR2 FQNNGV. With 1 base clipped from V and 7 bases from J, the junction kept 7 bases outside the gene matches. In nucleotides, the CDR3 is TGTGCCAGCAGCTTAGGCCCCGGGACAGGGTATGAAGCTTTCTTT. Translated, it gives CASSLGPGTGYEAFF.